The 4 T cell receptor beta chains below all came from one sample that was sequenced in a study of beta chain features in type 1 diabetes. Whole-study results and caveats: In every one of the four CD4+ subsets, TCRB CDR3s were moderately but significantly shorter in Type 1 diabetes patients.

What was sequenced were expressed TCRB transcripts, since all of the isolated RNA had been reverse transcribed. Some clones are missing from TCRdb's copy, which holds only in-frame ones; the method was immunoSEQ multiplex PCR. The sample consists of around 310,000 clones, approximately 13% of them appearing once. These TCRs are of unknown antigen specificity. The specimen was naive CD4+ T cells from blood. The receptors were sampled from a woman in her late teens or twenties with type 1 diabetes.

The V gene is TRBV30, the J gene TRBJ2-5; 9 bases agree with TRBD2. CDR1 is GTSNPN, CDR2 SVGIG, per germline (reference sequence). The V segment lost 4 bases and the J segment 1 base; nucleotides outside the gene matches: 10. The CDR3 length is 16 residues. DNA for the CDR3: TGTGCCTGGACTGAAGGACTAGCGCCATTCCAAGAGACCCAGTACTTC. Translation gives CAWTEGLAPFQETQYF.

The chain couples TRBV7-9 to TRBJ2-5, with TRBD1 as a possible D gene (6 bases). The ends were cut back, 3 bases at V and 4 bases at J, with 15 bases in the middle. Germline V gene lookup returns CDR1 SEHNR and CDR2 FQNEAQ (reference sequence). CDR3 size: 15 residues. CDR3 amino acids: CASSFGDISRETQYF. Here the CDR3 DNA reads TGTGCCAGCAGCTTTGGGGACATAAGTCGAGAGACCCAGTACTTC.

A few counts support this clone. The chain uses TRBV29-1 and TRBJ1-5; the D gene is possibly TRBD1 (5 bases). CDR3 length: 14 amino acids. V was trimmed by 7 bases and J by 7 bases, leaving 20 bases between them. The germline V gene has CDR1 SQVTM and CDR2 ANQGSEA. CDR3 nucleotide sequence: TGCAGCGCTACCGGAGCAGGGCCAGGGCAGCCCCAGCATTTT. The encoded protein is CSATGAGPGQPQHF.

This clone was seen a handful of times. V and J are TRBV6-6 and TRBJ1-1, with D uncertain. CDR3 size: 16 residues. Germline CDR1 MNHNY, CDR2 SVGAGI (reference sequence). V lost 5 bases and J lost 1, with 17 bases in between. The CDR3 nucleotides read TGTGCCAGCAGTCCCACTCACCGGGGAGGGAACACTGAAGCTTTCTTT. Translation gives CASSPTHRGGNTEAFF.